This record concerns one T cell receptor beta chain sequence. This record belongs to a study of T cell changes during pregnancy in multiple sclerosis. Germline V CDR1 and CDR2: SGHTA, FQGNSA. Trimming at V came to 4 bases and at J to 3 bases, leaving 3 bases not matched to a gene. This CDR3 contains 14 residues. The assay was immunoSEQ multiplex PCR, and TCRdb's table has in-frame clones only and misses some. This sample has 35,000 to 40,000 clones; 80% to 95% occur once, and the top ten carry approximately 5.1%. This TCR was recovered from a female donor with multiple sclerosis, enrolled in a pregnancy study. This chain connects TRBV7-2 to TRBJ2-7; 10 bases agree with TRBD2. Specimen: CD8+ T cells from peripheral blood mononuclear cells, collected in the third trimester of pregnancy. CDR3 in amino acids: CASSSGTSVYEQYF. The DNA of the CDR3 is TGTGCCAGCAGCTCCGGGACTAGCGTCTACGAGCAGTACTTC.